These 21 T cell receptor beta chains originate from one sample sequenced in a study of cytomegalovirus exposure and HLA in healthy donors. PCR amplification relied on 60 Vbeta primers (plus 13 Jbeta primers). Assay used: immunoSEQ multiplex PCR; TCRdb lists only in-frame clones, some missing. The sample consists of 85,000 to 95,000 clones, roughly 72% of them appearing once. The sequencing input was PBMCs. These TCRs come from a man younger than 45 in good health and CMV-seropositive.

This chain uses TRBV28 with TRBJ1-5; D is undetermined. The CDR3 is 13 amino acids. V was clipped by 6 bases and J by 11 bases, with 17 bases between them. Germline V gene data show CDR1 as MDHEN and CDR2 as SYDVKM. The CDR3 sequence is CASRGGSGESQHF. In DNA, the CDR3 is TGTGCCAGCAGGGGTGGCAGTGGGGAGTCCCAGCATTTT.

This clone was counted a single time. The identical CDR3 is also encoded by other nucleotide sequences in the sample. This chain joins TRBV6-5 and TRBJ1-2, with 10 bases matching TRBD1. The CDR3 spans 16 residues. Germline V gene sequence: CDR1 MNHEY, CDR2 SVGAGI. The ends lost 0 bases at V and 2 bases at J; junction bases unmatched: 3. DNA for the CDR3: TGTGCCAGCAGTTACTCGCGGACAGGGGGAAACTATGGCTACACCTTC. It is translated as CASSYSRTGGNYGYTF.

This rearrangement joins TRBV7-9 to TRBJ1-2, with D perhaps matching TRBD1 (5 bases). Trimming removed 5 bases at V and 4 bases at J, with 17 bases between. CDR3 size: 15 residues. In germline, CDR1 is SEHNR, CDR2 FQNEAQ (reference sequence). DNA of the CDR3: TGTGCCAGCAGCCGAGACCCCGGGACTACCTATGGCTACACCTTC. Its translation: CASSRDPGTTYGYTF.

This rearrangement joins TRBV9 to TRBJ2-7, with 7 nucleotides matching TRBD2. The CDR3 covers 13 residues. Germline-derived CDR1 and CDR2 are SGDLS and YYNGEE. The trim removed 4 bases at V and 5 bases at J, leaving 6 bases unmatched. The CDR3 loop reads CASSPGGLHEQYF. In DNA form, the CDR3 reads TGTGCCAGCAGCCCGGGAGGCCTCCACGAGCAGTACTTC.

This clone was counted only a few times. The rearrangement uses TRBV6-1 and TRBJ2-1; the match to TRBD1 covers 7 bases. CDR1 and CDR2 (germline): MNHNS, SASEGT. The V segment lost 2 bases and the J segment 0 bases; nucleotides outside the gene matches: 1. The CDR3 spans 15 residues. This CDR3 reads CASSERDSSYNEQFF. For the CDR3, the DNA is TGTGCCAGCAGTGAACGGGACAGCTCCTACAATGAGCAGTTCTTC.

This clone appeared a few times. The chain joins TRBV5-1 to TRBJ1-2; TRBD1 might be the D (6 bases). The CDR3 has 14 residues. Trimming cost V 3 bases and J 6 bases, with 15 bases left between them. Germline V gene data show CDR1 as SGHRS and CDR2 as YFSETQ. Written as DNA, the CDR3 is TGCGCCAGCAGCTCGACGCAGGGGATTGATGGCTACACCTTC. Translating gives CASSSTQGIDGYTF.

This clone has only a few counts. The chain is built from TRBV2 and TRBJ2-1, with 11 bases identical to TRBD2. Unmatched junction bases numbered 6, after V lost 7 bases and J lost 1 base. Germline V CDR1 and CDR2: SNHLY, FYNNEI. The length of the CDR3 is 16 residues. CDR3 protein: CASKGTSGGSYNEQFF. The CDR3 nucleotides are TGTGCCAGCAAAGGGACTAGCGGAGGATCCTACAATGAGCAGTTCTTC.

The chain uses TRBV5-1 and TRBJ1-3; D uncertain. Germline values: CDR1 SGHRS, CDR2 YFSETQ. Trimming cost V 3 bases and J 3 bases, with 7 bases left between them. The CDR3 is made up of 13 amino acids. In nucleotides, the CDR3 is TGCGCCAGCAGCTCCGGGAGTGGAAACACCATATATTTT. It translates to CASSSGSGNTIYF.

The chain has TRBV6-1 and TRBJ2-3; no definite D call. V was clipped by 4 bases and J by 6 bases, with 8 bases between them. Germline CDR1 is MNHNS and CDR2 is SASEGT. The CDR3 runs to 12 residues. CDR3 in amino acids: CASSGFSDTQYF. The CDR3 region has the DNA TGTGCCAGCAGTGGATTTAGCGATACGCAGTATTTT.

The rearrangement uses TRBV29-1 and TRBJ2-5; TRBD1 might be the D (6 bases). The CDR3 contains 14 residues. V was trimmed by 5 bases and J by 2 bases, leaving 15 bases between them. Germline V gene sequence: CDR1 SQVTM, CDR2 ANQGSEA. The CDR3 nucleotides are TGCAGCGTTAACTTGGACAGTCATCAAGAGACCCAGTACTTC. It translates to CSVNLDSHQETQYF.

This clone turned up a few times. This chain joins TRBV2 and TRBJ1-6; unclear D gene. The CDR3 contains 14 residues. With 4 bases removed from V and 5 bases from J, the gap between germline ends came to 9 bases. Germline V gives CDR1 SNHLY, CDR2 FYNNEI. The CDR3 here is CASSARQDNSPLHF. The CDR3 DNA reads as TGTGCCAGCAGTGCACGGCAGGATAATTCACCCCTCCACTTT.

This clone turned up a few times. CDR3 region: CATDRSGTEAFF. The CDR3 DNA reads as TGTGCCACCGACAGATCAGGCACTGAAGCTTTCTTT. The chain combines TRBV6-1 with TRBJ1-1; perhaps TRBD1 as D (5 bases). CDR1 MNHNS and CDR2 SASEGT come from the germline V gene. The CDR3 runs 12 residues. V lost 10 bases, J lost 4 bases, and 13 bases lay in between.

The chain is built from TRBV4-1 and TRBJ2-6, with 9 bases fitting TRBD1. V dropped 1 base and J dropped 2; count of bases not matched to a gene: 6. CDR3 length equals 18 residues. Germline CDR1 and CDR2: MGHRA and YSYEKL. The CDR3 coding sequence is TGCGCCAGCAGCCAAGTCAAAGGACAGGGGACTGGGGCCAACGTCCTGACTTTC. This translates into CASSQVKGQGTGANVLTF.

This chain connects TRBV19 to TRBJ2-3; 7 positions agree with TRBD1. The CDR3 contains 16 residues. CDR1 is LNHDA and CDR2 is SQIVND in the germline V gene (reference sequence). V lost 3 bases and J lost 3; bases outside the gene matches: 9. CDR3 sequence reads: CASSMGDRVATDTQYF. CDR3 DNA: TGTGCCAGTAGTATGGGTGACAGGGTAGCGACAGATACGCAGTATTTT.

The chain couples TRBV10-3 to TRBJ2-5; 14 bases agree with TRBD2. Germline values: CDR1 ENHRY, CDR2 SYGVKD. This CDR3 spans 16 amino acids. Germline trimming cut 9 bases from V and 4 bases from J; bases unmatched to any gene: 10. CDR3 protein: CAIGTSGRLGGETQYF. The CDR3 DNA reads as TGTGCCATAGGGACTAGCGGGAGATTGGGCGGAGAGACCCAGTACTTC.

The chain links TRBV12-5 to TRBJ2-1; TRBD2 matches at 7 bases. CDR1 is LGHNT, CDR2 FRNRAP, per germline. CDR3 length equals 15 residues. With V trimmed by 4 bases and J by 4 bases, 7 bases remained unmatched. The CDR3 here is CASGWGGLYYNEQFF. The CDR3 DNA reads TGTGCTAGTGGTTGGGGGGGACTTTATTACAATGAGCAGTTCTTC.

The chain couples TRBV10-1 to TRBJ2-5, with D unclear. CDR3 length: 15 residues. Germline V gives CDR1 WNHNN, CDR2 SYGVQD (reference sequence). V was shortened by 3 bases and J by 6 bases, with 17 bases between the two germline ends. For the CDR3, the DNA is TGCGCCAGCAGTGATCCAAGACTTGGTAGGAAGACCCAGTACTTC. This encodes CASSDPRLGRKTQYF.

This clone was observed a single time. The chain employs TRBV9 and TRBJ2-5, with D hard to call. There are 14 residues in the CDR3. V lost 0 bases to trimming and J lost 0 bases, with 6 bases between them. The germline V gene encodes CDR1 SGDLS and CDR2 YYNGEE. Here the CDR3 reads CASSVGSDQETQYF. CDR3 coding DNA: TGTGCCAGCAGCGTAGGGAGCGACCAAGAGACCCAGTACTTC.

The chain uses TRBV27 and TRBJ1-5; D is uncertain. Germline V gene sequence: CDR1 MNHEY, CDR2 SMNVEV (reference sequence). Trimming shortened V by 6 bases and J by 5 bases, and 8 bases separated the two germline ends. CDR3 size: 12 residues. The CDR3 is CASSPSHQPQHF. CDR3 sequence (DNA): TGTGCCAGCAGCCCTAGTCATCAGCCCCAGCATTTT.

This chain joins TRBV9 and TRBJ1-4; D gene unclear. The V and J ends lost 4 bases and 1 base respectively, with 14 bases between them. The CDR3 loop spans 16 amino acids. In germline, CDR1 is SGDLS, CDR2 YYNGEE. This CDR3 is CASSPRVGVTNEKLFF. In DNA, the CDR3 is TGTGCCAGCAGCCCGCGGGTTGGGGTAACTAATGAAAAACTGTTTTTT.

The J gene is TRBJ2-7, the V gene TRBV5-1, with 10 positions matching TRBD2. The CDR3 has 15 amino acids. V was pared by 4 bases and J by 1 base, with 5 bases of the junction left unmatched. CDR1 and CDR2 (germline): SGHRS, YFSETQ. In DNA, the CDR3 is TGCGCCAGCAGCGGTACTAGCGGGGATTCCTACGAGCAGTACTTC. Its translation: CASSGTSGDSYEQYF.